The 2 T cell receptor beta chains below were found in one sample sequenced in a study of T cell repertoires in cytomegalovirus infection. TCRdb reprocessed the reads with MiXCR, giving one entry per CDR3 protein. Here the sample spans around 800,000 distinct CDR3 sequences, 30% to 35% being singletons. These receptors' targets are unknown. The sample was cultured CD8+ T cells from PBMCs, taken from culture after CMV antigen stimulation. These receptors came from a human donor in good health (CMV status not recorded). Some clones in this sample may be carry-over from other donors' samples.

This clonotype came up a few times. The chain links TRBV5-4 to TRBJ2-1, with a possible D match to TRBD2 (6 bases). There are 12 residues in the CDR3. The germline V gene encodes CDR1 SGHNT and CDR2 YYREEE (reference sequence). V dropped 3 bases and J dropped 10 bases, with 11 bases sitting between them. CDR3 in DNA: TGTGCCAGCAGCTCTTGGGGGGAGGAGCAGTTCTTC. Residues: CASSSWGEEQFF.

This sequence joins TRBV7-9 and TRBJ1-6, with D possibly matching TRBD1 (6 bases). V was pared by 8 bases and J by 7 bases, with 15 bases between. This CDR3 is 14 amino acids long. In germline, CDR1 is SEHNR, CDR2 FQNEAQ (reference sequence). The CDR3 DNA sequence: TGTGCCAGCCGCCCCGGGGGGGCCAATTCACCCCTCCACTTT. Protein sequence: CASRPGGANSPLHF.